This TCR beta chain was sequenced in a study of blood T cell repertoires in COVID-19. The germline V gene has CDR1 SGHNT and CDR2 YYREEE (reference sequence). This CDR3 comprises 14 residues. Trimming stripped 1 base from V and 3 bases from J, with 10 bases between. The protocol was immunoSEQ multiplex PCR, while the TCRdb copy is restricted to in-frame clones and leaves out a portion. The top ten hold 5.7% of the sample, which has about 100,000 clones, about nine tenths seen once. The sample comprised peripheral blood. This receptor was identified in a man in his 70s with acute or convalescent COVID-19. V usage is TRBV5-4 and J usage is TRBJ1-2; the D is unclear. This CDR3 is CASSLSQVHYGYTF. The CDR3, as DNA: TGTGCCAGCAGCTTGTCGCAGGTACACTATGGCTACACCTTC.